This TCR beta chain derives from a study of cytomegalovirus exposure and HLA in healthy donors (dated by TCRdb to the late 2010s). Regarding the study in general: An earlier analysis of roughly 500 of the donors reported 250 to 300 Gb of sequence data and around 120 million unique TCR beta sequences from some 180 million T cells. In the later analysis, no new phenotypic data were used to find candidate immune exposures; instead, reliance was placed on TCR beta sequences and their occurrence across donors. Every discovery cohort repertoire had been produced on one sequencing platform. Across about 370 genotyped donors of the cohort, an average of approximately 240,000 unique TCR beta nucleotide sequences per donor were sequenced, and around 19% of those sequences were non-productive. Four or five DR-DQ haplotypes were handled as single units for association and clustering, since linkage in the cohort was strong. In addition to the first cohort of 666 subjects, a separate validation cohort of approximately 110 different subjects was used. The study aimed to test whether signatures of past pathogen exposure could be identified by cataloging public T cell receptors. HLA typing covered class I and class II loci at four-digit resolution. In an earlier analysis of around 540 of the donors, high-throughput TCR beta sequencing was used to judge whether each TCR beta V gene segment behaved as functional or pseudogenic. The number of donors typed differed by locus, with roughly 620-630 for A, B, C, DRB1 and DQB1, roughly 550 for DQA1, about 610 for DPA1, and about 450 for DPB1. An early release that covered approximately 600 HLA-typed donors contained 250 to 350 gigabases of sequencing data and approximately 85 million unique TCR sequences. Using immunosequencing, the study profiled T cell repertoires from 500 to 800 subjects and related those repertoires to cytomegalovirus serostatus. A later genetic analysis used genome-wide SNP genotypes for 398 of the 666 donors, treating that subset as a discovery cohort. The genetic ancestry cluster associated with self-reported Caucasian donors included 65% to 90% of the roughly 400 genotyped donors. Donor age, sex, ethnicity and CMV serostatus were compiled alongside the repertoire data. High-throughput TCR immunosequencing, statistical association of individual TCRs with disease status, and machine learning were combined to predict cytomegalovirus infection status. A later analysis re-analyzed previously published TCR beta repertoires from roughly 600 donors and added high-resolution HLA genotyping to study TCR occurrence patterns.

Turning to this clone: No antigen is known for it. No base quality values were provided; no much bigger clone lies one nucleotide off.

The paper's findings and limits, for the study overall: Assigning TCR associations to individual alleles was difficult when HLA alleles, especially DR and DQ, strongly co-occurred. In the study, roughly 160 TCR beta chains were listed as associated with cytomegalovirus. A later analysis found that HLA-associated TCR beta chains were more clonally expanded and had lower generation probabilities than equally common non-associated chains. While some public TCRs were present in many individuals, most TCR sequences turned up only very rarely across donors. A later analysis found that most CMV-associated TCR beta chains appeared HLA-restricted, with HLA associations seemingly driven largely by CMV exposure. A later analysis associated roughly 17,000 TCR beta sequences with specific HLA alleles at a false discovery rate of 0.05. According to a later analysis, TCR association rates differed among HLA loci, with DRB1 alleles showing the most associated TCRs and HLA-C alleles showing the fewest. A further reported finding was that TCR beta sequences accurately predicted the HLA-A and HLA-B alleles for most subjects in the first cohort. In vitro tests confirmed that three of the cytomegalovirus-associated TCR beta chains recognize cytomegalovirus antigens. In this cohort, only TCR beta chains were sequenced, and detectable features were limited by the absence of alpha or paired-chain data. The classifier was reported to diagnose cytomegalovirus status with high specificity and sensitivity in both the original and validation cohorts. In a later genetic analysis, fewer N-insertions in productive TCRs were reported among donors in an Asian-associated ancestry cluster than the roughly 670-donor mean. It was suggested by the authors that the approach could potentially be generalized to other disease states and immunological phenotypes. A cluster of highly shared sequence variants was judged likely to represent a technical artifact of the sequencing pipeline. In a later analysis, several top co-occurrence clusters were reported to appear linked to parvovirus B19, influenza, CMV and Epstein-Barr virus. Because some donors lacked HLA typing at each locus, the association tests relied only on the typed subset. Linkage disequilibrium might explain the correlated functional status among segregating V segments, but an unknown experimental factor could not be excluded. Sequencing depth was assumed to be roughly uniform across donors in the presence/absence analyses, though that assumption may not hold. Broadly in line with IMGT annotations, most TCR beta V segments showed up in productive rearrangements about 87% or about 30% of the time in an earlier analysis of some 590 of the donors. An association between a missense DCLRE1C variant and V-gene and J-gene trimming of TCR beta chains was found in a later genetic analysis and replicated in an independent cohort. The 87-base-pair reads could not distinguish some IMGT-functional V segments, including TRBV6-2 and TRBV6-3, so those segments were excluded. The only immune exposure information available for the cohort was CMV serostatus. Because counts were too low, about 18 rarely observed V segments, including chromosome 9 orphons, were excluded from the earlier analysis of around 640 of the donors.

The cohort was made up of around 720 healthy bone marrow donors. All cohort members were sampled while nominally healthy, although unrecorded immune exposures were likely present. The donor was CMV seronegative and was included in the group of around 320 seronegative cohort members. A peripheral blood sample was provided by each donor, and peripheral blood mononuclear cells were used for TCR beta sequencing. The Qiagen DNeasy Blood Extraction Kit was used to extract genomic DNA from the blood cell samples. Library preparation employed the immunoSEQ multiplex PCR assay. For the multiplex PCR, a mixture combining 60 forward primers for TCR Vbeta segments and 13 reverse primers for TCR Jbeta segments was used. The CDR3 region of rearranged TCR beta genes was amplified from genomic DNA with a multiplex PCR assay. The Illumina HiSeq System was used to sequence the amplified TCR beta libraries as 87-base-pair reads. The authors' analysis ran thus. A later analysis tallied around 80 million unique TCR beta chains across the 666 repertoires, and around 9.9 million of those chains were shared by two or more donors. A nearest-neighbor algorithm error-corrected the raw reads and collapsed the reads into unique sequences, merging closely related sequences to remove PCR and sequencing errors. CDR3 sequences were aligned to IMGT reference sequences to assign V, D and J gene segments. For a sequence to be retained, a match of at least six nucleotides to both a V gene segment and a J gene segment was required. Rearrangements were classified as productive when the CDR3 lacked stop codons and remained in frame with V and J, and all other rearrangements were classified as non-productive. Following IMGT convention, CDR3 was defined as the stretch from the second conserved V-encoded cysteine to the conserved J-encoded phenylalanine. The earlier analysis of 587 of the donors excluded sequences that lacked an unambiguous match to a single V gene segment. In an earlier analysis of a few hundred of the donors, V segments were called functional above 56.7% productive rearrangements and were called segregating when the between-donor standard deviation exceeded 5%. A statistical classification framework was developed to diagnose cytomegalovirus status using the catalog of TCR beta chain sequences. V and J gene assignment, in a later analysis, came from comparing TCR nucleotide sequences with IMGT/GENE-DB human TR gene sequences. In a later analysis, CDR3 sequences and most-parsimonious VDJ recombination scenarios were assigned using the TCRdist pipeline. In a later analysis, each TCR beta chain was defined by its CDR3 amino acid sequence together with its V-gene family, and reads lacking a unique V-gene family were excluded. In a later analysis, some 600 highly shared, low-generation-probability nucleotide sequences were removed to address suspected cross-contamination and a sequencing artifact. In a later analysis, a clonal expansion index was calculated for each public chain from normalized within-repertoire ranks of inferred template counts. A later analysis computed generation probabilities with a VDJ recombination model fitted to out-of-frame rearrangements, and checked the results against IGoR. A later analysis scored TCR-TCR, TCR-HLA and TCR-CMV co-occurrence with hypergeometric tests, applying a repertoire-size bias correction to TCR pairs. A later analysis estimated false discovery rates by permuting HLA or CMV assignments 20 times. In a later analysis, co-occurring TCRs were grouped using DBSCAN, with TCRdist sequence similarity added in when clustering inside HLA-allele-positive subsets. Repertoires with fewer than 30,000 or more than 120,000 public chains, plus five repertoires with anomalous nucleotide sharing, were excluded from co-occurrence clustering. TCRdb limited this immuneACCESS table to in-frame rearrangements with V and J called. A share of clones is missing; checked studies link under half to unresolved V genes, and the rest is unexplained. The V and J calls and clone size were taken over from that table, and D and trimming were inferred from the DNA. The sample data list 150,000 to 200,000 clones, and around 76% of these were observed just once. Clones ranked in the top ten supply more than 1.5% of the sample.

Looking up the germline V gene yields CDR1 SGHTA and CDR2 FQGNSA. V and J are trimmed by 5 bases and 0 bases, and the gene matches miss 4 bases of the junction. The CDR3, cysteine through phenylalanine, is 16 amino acids long. The entry retains the CDR3 DNA only, 48 bases that are in frame from base 1. Sequenced: PBMCs. The rearrangement combines TRBV7-2 with TRBJ1-4, with 9 bases in between that match TRBD1. The origin of this receptor is a man in his forties in good health and CMV-seronegative. The nucleotide sequence reads as follows: TGTGCCAGCAGCCGAGACAGGGGGGCAACTAATGAAAAACTGTTTTTT. The encoded protein is CASSRDRGATNEKLFF.